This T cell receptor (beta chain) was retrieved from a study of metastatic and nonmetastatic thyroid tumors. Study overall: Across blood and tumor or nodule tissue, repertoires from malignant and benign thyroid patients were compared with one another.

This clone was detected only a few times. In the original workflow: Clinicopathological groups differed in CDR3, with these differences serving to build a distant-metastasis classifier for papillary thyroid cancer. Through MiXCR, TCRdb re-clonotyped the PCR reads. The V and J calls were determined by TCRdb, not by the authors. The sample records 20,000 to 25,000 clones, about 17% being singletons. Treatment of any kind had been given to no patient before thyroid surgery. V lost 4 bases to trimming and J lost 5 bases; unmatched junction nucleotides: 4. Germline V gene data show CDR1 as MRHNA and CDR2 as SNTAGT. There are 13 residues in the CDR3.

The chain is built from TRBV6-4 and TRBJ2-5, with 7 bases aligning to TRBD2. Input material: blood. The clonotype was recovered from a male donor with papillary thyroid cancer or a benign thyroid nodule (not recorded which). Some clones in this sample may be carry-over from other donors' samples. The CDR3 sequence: CASSVERGETQYF. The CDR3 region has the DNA TGTGCCAGCAGTGTTGAGCGGGGCGAGACCCAGTACTTC.